A single sample is the source of the 4 T cell receptor beta chains below, sequenced in a study of cytomegalovirus exposure and HLA in healthy donors. PCR used 60 Vbeta primers and 13 Jbeta primers. Repertoires were generated with immunoSEQ multiplex PCR, while TCRdb's copy carries only in-frame clones and drops some. The data hold around 120,000 clones, with approximately 80% observed a single time. The sample consisted of PBMCs. Receptor source: a male donor in good health and CMV-seronegative.

This chain uses TRBV16 with TRBJ2-7; D perhaps matches TRBD1 (6 bases). This CDR3 is built from 10 residues. Germline lookup yields CDR1 KGHSY and CDR2 FQNENV. Trimming left V 5 bases short and J 7 bases short, with 6 bases between. DNA of the CDR3: TGTGCCAGCAGCGGGACAGAGCAGTACTTC. Amino acid sequence: CASSGTEQYF.

The sample holds a few counts of this clone. The CDR3 nucleotides read TGTGCCAGCAGTTTTGGGACATCGAGCTCTGGGGCCAACGTCCTGACTTTC. It translates to CASSFGTSSSGANVLTF. V is TRBV28 and J is TRBJ2-6; perhaps TRBD1 as D (6 bases). CDR1 is MDHEN and CDR2 is SYDVKM in the germline V gene. The V end was cut by 3 bases, the J end by 0 bases, with 12 bases between. The CDR3 loop spans 17 amino acids.

The chain's CDR3 is CASSRTPPAAYYEQYF. The CDR3 DNA reads TGTGCCAGCAGCCGTACCCCCCCCGCAGCGTACTACGAGCAGTACTTC. The V and J genes are TRBV27 and TRBJ2-7; no clear D. Germline assignment: CDR1 MNHEY and CDR2 SMNVEV (reference sequence). This CDR3 is 16 amino acids long. The V end lost 6 bases, the J end lost 3 bases, and 21 bases lay between the germline ends.

This chain uses TRBV7-9 with TRBJ1-1; 8 nucleotides line up with TRBD1. J was trimmed by 1 base and V by 6 bases; bases with no gene match: 4. Germline values: CDR1 SEHNR, CDR2 FQNEAQ (reference sequence). The CDR3 spans 14 residues. CDR3 loop: CASREQGGNTEAFF. The CDR3 DNA is TGTGCCAGCAGGGAACAGGGGGGGAACACTGAAGCTTTCTTT.